The entry below gives a single TCR beta chain sequence along with its context. Via MiXCR, TCRdb re-called the 5' RACE reads, giving one row per CDR3 protein. The sample shows 500,000 to 700,000 distinct CDR3 sequences, about 7% of them seen only once. This sample was taken from a study of identical twins. Looked up from germline, CDR1 is SGHRS and CDR2 is YFSETQ. The germline V and J ends were trimmed by 0 bases and 2 bases, with 10 bases remaining between them. The CDR3 totals 15 residues. These same data were also listed under a study on yellow fever vaccine responses in identical twins.

The origin of this receptor is a woman younger than 30 in good health. Sequencing was done on a sample of PBMCs. The chain links TRBV5-1 to TRBJ2-3, with D hard to call. The CDR3 loop reads CASSLAATDTDTQYF. The CDR3, as DNA: TGCGCCAGCAGCTTGGCGGCTACAGACACAGATACGCAGTATTTT.